This T cell receptor (beta chain) was retrieved from a study of cytomegalovirus exposure and HLA in healthy donors. Study details: The same platform was used for the 90 to 150 validation repertoires as for the approximately 730 first-cohort repertoires, as reported in a later analysis. Study-level points and caveats: Under in vitro conditions, three CMV-associated chains were confirmed as specific for CMV antigens. Investigators reported approximately 170 TCR beta chains as tied to cytomegalovirus.

Method: immunoSEQ multiplex PCR; TCRdb's copy keeps in-frame clones and lacks some. The table shows 95,000 to 150,000 clones, with 85% occurring only once. A roughly 120-subject validation cohort, separate from the roughly 670-subject first cohort, supplied the donors. As for this clone: Its antigen is undetermined.

The TCR originated in a woman aged 25-40 years in good health and CMV-seronegative. Sequenced material: PBMCs.

This CDR3 is CASIGQGAIYEQYF. CDR3 nucleotides: TGTGCCAGCATCGGACAGGGGGCCATCTACGAGCAGTACTTC. The chain couples TRBV5-6 to TRBJ2-7, with 11 nucleotides matching TRBD1. Germline CDR1 SGHDT, CDR2 YYEEEE. J lost 3 bases, V lost 6 bases, and 5 bases had no gene match. The CDR3 is 14 residues long.